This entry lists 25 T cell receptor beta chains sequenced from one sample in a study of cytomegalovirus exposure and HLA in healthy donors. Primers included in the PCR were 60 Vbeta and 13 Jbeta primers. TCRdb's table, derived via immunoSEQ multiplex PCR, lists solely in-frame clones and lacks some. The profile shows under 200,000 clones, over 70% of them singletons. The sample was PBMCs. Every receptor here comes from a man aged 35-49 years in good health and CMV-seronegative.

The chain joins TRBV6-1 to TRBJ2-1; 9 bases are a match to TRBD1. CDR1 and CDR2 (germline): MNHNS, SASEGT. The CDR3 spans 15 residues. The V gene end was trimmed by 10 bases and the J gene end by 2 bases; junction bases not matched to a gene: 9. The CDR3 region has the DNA TGTGCCACCAGACAGGGGGTGAGCGCCTACAATGAGCAGTTCTTC. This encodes CATRQGVSAYNEQFF.

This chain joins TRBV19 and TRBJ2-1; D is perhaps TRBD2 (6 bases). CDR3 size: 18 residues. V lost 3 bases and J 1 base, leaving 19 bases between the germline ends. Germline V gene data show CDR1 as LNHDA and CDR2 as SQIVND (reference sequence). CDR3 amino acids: CASSIFGRGLGSYNEQFF. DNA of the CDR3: TGTGCCAGTAGTATCTTCGGACGGGGGTTAGGTTCCTACAATGAGCAGTTCTTC.

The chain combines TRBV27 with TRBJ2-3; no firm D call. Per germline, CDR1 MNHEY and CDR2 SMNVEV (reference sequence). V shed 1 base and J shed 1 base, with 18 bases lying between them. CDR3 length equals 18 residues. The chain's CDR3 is CASSLYNLGLDGTDTQYF. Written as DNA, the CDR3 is TGTGCCAGCAGTTTATATAATCTGGGTCTAGATGGCACAGATACGCAGTATTTT.

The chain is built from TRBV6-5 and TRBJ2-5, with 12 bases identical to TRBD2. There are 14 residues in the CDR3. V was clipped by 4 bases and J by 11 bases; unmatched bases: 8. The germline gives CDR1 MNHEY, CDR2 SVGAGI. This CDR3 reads CASSWTSGTREQYF. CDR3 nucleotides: TGTGCCAGCAGTTGGACTAGCGGGACTAGGGAGCAGTACTTC.

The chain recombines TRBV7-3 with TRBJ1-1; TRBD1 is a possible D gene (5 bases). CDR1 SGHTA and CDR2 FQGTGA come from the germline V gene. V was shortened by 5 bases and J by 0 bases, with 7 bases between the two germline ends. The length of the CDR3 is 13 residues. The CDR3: CASSQGVNTEAFF. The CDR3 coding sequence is TGTGCCAGCAGCCAAGGGGTGAACACTGAAGCTTTCTTT.

CDR3 sequence reads: CASSIAGGRDTQYF. DNA of the CDR3: TGTGCCAGTAGTATCGCAGGGGGTAGGGATACGCAGTATTTT. The V gene is TRBV19, the J gene TRBJ2-3; TRBD1 matches at 7 bases. Germline CDR1 is LNHDA and CDR2 is SQIVND (reference sequence). V was clipped by 3 bases and J by 6 bases; unmatched bases: 6. This CDR3 comprises 14 residues.

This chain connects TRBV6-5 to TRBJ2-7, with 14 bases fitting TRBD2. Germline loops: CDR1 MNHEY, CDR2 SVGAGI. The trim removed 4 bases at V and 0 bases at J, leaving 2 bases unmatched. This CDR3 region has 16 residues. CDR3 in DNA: TGTGCCAGCAGTTCCGGGACTAGCGGGAGCTCCTACGAGCAGTACTTC. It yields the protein CASSSGTSGSSYEQYF.

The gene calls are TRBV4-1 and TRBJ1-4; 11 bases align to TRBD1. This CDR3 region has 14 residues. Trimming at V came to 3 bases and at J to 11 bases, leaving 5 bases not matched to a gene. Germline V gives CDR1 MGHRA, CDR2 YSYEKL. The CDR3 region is CASSQRTGGVKLFF. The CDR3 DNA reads TGCGCCAGCAGCCAGCGGACAGGGGGCGTTAAACTGTTTTTT.

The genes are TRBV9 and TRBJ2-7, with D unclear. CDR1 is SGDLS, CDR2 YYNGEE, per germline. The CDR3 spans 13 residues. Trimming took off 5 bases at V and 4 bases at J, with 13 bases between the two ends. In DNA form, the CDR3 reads TGTGCCAGCAGTGACCGAAACGGGTACGAGCAGTACTTC. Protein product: CASSDRNGYEQYF.

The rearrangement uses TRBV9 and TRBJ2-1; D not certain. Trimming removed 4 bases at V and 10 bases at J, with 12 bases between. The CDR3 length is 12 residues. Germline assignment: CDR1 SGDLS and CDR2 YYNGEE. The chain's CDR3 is CASSPRLGEQFF. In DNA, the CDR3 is TGTGCCAGCAGCCCTAGGCTTGGGGAGCAGTTCTTC.

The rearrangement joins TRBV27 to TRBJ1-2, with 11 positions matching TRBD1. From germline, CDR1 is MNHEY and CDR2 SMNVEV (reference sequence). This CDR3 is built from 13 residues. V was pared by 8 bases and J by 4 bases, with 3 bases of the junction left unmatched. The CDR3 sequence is CASQGQGGYGYTF. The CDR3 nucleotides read TGTGCCAGCCAGGGACAGGGGGGCTATGGCTACACCTTC.

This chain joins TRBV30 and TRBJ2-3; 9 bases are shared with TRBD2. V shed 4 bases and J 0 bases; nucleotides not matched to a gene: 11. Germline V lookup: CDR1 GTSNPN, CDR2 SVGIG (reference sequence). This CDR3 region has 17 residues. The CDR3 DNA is TGTGCCTGGACCCCCAGGGTCCTAGCGGGAAGCACAGATACGCAGTATTTT. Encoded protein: CAWTPRVLAGSTDTQYF.

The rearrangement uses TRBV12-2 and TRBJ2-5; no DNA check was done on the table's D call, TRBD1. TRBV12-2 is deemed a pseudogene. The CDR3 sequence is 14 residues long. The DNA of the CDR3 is TGTGCAAGTCGCTTAGCACGGGACACGGAGACCCAGTACTTC. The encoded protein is CASRLARDTETQYF.

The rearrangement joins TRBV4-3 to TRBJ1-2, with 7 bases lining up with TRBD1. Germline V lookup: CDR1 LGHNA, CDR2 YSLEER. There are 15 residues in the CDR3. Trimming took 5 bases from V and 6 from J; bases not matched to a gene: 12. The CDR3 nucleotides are TGCGCCAGCAGCTACTGGACAGGAGGAGTCGATGGCTACACCTTC. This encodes CASSYWTGGVDGYTF.

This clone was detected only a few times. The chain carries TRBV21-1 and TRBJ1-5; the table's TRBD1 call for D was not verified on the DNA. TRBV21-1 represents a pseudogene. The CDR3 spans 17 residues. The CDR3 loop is CASSKVRQGDSNQPQHF. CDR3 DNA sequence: TGTGCCAGCAGCAAAGTGAGGCAGGGGGATAGCAATCAGCCCCAGCATTTT.

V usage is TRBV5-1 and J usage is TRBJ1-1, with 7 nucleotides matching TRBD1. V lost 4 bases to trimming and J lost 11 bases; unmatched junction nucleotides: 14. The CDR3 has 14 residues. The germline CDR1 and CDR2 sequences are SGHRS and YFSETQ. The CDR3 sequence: CASSPGGTRAPAFF. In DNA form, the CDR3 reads TGCGCCAGCAGCCCAGGGGGGACAAGGGCGCCGGCTTTCTTT.

Here the CDR3 reads CASSLDGANYGYTF. CDR3 nucleotide sequence: TGTGCCAGCAGCTTGGATGGAGCTAACTATGGCTACACCTTC. V and J are TRBV7-2 and TRBJ1-2, with D uncertain. CDR3 length equals 14 residues. Trimming removed 3 bases from V and 0 bases from J, with 8 bases in between. The germline gives CDR1 SGHTA, CDR2 FQGNSA.

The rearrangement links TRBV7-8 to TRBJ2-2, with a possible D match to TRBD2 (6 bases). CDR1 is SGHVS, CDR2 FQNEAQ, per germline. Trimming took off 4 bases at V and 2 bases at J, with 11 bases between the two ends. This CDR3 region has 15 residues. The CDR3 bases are TGTGCCAGCAGCTGGAGGGGCGGTAACACCGGGGAGCTGTTTTTT. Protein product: CASSWRGGNTGELFF.

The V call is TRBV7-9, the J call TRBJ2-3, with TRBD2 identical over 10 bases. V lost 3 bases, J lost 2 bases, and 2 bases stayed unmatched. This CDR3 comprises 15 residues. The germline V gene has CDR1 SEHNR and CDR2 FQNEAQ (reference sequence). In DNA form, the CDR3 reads TGTGCCAGCAGCTTTAGCGGGGGGCTCACAGATACGCAGTATTTT. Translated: CASSFSGGLTDTQYF. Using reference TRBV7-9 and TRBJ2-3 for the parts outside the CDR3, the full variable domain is DTGVSQNPRHKITKRGQNVTFRCDPISEHNRLYWYRQTLGQGPEFLTYFQNEAQLEKSRLLSDRFSAERPKGSFSTLEIQRTEQGDSAMYLCASSFSGGLTDTQYFGPGTRLTVL.

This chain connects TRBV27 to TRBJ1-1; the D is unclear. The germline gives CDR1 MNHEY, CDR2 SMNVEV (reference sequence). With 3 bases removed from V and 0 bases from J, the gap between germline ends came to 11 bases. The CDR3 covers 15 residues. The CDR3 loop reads CASSFSGGMNTEAFF. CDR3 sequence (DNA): TGTGCCAGCAGTTTCTCGGGTGGCATGAACACTGAAGCTTTCTTT.

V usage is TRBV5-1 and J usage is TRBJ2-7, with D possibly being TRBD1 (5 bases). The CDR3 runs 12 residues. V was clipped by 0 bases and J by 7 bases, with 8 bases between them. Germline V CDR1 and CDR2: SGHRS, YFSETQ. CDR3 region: CASSLEGDEQYF. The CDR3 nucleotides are TGCGCCAGCAGCTTGGAAGGGGATGAGCAGTACTTC. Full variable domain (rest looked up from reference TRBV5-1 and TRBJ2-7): KAGVTQTPRYLIKTRGQQVTLSCSPISGHRSVSWYQQTPGQGLQFLFEYFSETQRNKGNFPGRFSGRQFSNSRSEMNVSTLELGDSALYLCASSLEGDEQYFGPGTRLTVT.

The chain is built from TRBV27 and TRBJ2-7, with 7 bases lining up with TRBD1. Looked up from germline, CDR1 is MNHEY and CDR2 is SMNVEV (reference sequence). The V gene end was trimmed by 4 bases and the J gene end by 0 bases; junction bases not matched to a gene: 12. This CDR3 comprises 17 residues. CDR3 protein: CASSSRWGQTSSYEQYF. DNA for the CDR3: TGTGCCAGCAGTTCGCGCTGGGGACAGACGAGCTCCTACGAGCAGTACTTC.

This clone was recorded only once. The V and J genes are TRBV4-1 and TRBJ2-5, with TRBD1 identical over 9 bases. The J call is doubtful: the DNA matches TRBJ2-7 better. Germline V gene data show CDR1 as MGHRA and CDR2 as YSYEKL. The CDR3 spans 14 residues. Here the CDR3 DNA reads TGCGCCAGCAGCCCAACAGGGGGCAGTTACGAGCAGTACTTC. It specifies CASSPTGGSYEQYF.

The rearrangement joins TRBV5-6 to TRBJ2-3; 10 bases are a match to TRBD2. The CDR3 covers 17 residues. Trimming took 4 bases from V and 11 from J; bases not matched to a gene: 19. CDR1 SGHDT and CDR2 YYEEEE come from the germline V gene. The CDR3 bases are TGTGCCAGCAGCGGCCTAGGACTAGCGGAGGGCGGAGGGGGGCAGTATTTT. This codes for CASSGLGLAEGGGGQYF.

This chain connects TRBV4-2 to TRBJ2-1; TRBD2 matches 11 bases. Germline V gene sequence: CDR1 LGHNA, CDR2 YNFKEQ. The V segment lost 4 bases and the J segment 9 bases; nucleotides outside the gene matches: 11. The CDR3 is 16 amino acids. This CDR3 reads CASSLDSASGRFEQFF. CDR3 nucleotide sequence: TGTGCCAGCAGCCTGGATAGCGCTAGCGGGAGGTTTGAGCAGTTCTTC.